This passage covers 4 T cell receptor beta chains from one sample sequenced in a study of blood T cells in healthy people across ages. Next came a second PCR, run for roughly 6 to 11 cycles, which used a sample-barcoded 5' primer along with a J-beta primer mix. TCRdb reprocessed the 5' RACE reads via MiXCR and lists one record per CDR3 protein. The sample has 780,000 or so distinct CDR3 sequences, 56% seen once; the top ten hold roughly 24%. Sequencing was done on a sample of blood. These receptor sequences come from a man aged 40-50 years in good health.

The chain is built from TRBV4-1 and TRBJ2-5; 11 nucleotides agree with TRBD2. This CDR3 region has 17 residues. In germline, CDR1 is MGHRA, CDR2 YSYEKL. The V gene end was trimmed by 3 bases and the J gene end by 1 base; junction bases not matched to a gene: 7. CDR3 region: CASSQPIAGGLQETQYF. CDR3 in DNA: TGCGCCAGCAGCCAGCCCATAGCGGGAGGGCTCCAAGAGACCCAGTACTTC.

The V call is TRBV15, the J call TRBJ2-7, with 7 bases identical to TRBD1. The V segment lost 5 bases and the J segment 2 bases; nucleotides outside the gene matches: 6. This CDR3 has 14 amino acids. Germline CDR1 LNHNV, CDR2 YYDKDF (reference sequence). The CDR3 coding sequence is TGTGCCACCAGCTCCCGGACAGGTCCCTACGAGCAGTACTTC. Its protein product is CATSSRTGPYEQYF.

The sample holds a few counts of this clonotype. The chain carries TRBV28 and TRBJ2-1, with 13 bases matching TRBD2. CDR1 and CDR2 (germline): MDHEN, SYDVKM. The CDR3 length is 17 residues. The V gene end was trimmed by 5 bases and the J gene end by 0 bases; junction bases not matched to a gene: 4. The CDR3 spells CASSTRTSGSSYNEQFF. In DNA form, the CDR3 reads TGTGCCAGCAGTACACGGACTAGCGGGAGCTCCTACAATGAGCAGTTCTTC. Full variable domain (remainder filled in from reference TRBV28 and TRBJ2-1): DVKVTQSSRYLVKRTGEKVFLECVQDMDHENMFWYRQDPGLGLRLIYFSYDVKMKEKGDIPEGYSVSREKKERFSLILESASTNQTSMYLCASSTRTSGSSYNEQFFGPGTRLTVL.

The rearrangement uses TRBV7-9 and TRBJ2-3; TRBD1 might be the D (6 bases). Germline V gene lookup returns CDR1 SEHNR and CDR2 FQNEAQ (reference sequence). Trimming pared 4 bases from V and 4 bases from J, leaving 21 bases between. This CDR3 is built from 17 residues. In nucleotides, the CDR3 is TGTGCCAGCAGCTCGAGAACACAGGGTATGGTAGCAGATACGCAGTATTTT. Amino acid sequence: CASSSRTQGMVADTQYF.